A single TCR beta chain is shown here with its context. Its cognate antigen is unknown. This sample was included in a study of T cell responses to AZD1222 COVID-19 vaccine. About the research overall: Pooling covered second doses at about 4 or about 12 weeks. General study points: Spike-specific TCR breadth and depth rose after two AZD1222 doses. Donors, mostly white British, included more females; clonal diversity was possibly underestimated. Variant regions that are unmutated are reportedly the target of nearly half of spike-specific TCRs.

Repertoires were generated with immunoSEQ multiplex PCR, while TCRdb's copy carries only in-frame clones and drops some. The sample lists 99,000 or so clones, over 80% seen once, with around 9.4% in the top ten. Sequenced material: peripheral blood, taken on day 0 of AZD1222 vaccination. This receptor was identified in an adult in good health.

CDR3 in amino acids: CASSYSFLAGGYEQYF. The CDR3 DNA sequence: TGTGCCAGCAGTTACTCTTTTCTAGCGGGAGGCTACGAGCAGTACTTC. The chain joins TRBV6-2 or TRBV6-3 to TRBJ2-7; TRBD2 matches at 11 bases. CDR1 MNHEY and CDR2 SVGEGT come from the germline V gene. Trimming removed 0 bases from V and 3 bases from J; junction bases left unmatched: 4. The CDR3 runs to 16 residues.